This note documents a single T cell receptor beta chain sequence. The sample belongs to a study of blood T cells in healthy people across ages. For the second PCR, which ran for about 6 to 12 cycles, a sample-barcoded 5' primer and a J-beta primer mix were used. TCRdb analysed the 5' RACE reads with MiXCR anew, one entry per CDR3 protein. The sample shows about 930,000 distinct CDR3 sequences, about 27% of them seen only once. Trimming shortened V by 3 bases and J by 7 bases, and 30 bases separated the two germline ends. Per germline, CDR1 KGHSH and CDR2 LQKENI. CDR3 length: 19 amino acids. This sample was also put to use in a study of T cells of mothers and their children. From that paper: Maternal samples each gave over 8.5 million TCR beta CDR3 reads, and child samples several million each.

Source material: blood. The V call is TRBV18, the J call TRBJ2-5; possible D gene TRBD1, 6 bases. This receptor was identified in a woman aged 35 to 49 in good health. CDR3 bases: TGTGCCAGCTCACCGTGGACAGCTAGGGACCCCGGCAGGCCGGGGACCCAGTACTTC. This gives the protein CASSPWTARDPGRPGTQYF.